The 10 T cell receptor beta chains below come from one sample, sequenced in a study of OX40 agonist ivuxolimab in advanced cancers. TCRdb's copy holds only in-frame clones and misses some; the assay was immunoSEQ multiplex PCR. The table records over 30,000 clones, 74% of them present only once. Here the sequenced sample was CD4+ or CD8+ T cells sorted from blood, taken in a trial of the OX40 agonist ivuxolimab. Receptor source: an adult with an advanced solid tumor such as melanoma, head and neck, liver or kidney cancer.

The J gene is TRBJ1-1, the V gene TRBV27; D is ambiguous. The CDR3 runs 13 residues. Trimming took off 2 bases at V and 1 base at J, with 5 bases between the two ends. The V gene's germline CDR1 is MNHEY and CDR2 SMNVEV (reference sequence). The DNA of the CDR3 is TGTGCCAGCAGTTTAGAAGCGAACACTGAAGCTTTCTTT. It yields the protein CASSLEANTEAFF.

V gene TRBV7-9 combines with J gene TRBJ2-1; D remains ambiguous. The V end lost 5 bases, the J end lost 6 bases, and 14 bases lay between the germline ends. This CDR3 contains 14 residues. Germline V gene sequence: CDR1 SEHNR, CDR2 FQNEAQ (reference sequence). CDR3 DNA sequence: TGTGCCAGCAGCCTGAGCCTCCTCGGCAATGAGCAGTTCTTC. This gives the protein CASSLSLLGNEQFF. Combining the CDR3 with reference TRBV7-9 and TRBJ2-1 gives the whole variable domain DTGVSQNPRHKITKRGQNVTFRCDPISEHNRLYWYRQTLGQGPEFLTYFQNEAQLEKSRLLSDRFSAERPKGSFSTLEIQRTEQGDSAMYLCASSLSLLGNEQFFGPGTRLTVL.

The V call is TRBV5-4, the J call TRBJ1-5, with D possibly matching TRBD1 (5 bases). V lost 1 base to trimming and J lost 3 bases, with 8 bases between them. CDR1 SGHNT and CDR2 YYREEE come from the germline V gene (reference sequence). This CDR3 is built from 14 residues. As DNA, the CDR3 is TGTGCCAGCAGCTTGCAGGGATACAATCAGCCCCAGCATTTT. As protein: CASSLQGYNQPQHF.

This CDR3 reads CASSFVENPGGYTF. The CDR3 DNA reads TGCGCCAGCAGCTTCGTTGAGAACCCCGGCGGCTACACCTTC. The genes are TRBV5-1 and TRBJ1-2; no definite D call. Trimming removed 2 bases from V and 8 bases from J, with 16 bases in between. There are 14 residues in the CDR3. Germline CDR1 and CDR2: SGHRS and YFSETQ.

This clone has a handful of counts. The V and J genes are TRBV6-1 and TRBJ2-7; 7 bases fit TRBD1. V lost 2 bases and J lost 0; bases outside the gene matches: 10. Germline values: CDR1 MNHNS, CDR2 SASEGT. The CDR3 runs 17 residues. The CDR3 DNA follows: TGTGCCAGCAGTGAATATATCGGACAGGCGGTCTCCTACGAGCAGTACTTC. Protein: CASSEYIGQAVSYEQYF.

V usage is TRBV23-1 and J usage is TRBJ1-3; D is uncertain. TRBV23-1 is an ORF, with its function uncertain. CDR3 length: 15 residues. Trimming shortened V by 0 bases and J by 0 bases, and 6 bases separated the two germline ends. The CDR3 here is CASSQSVGSGNTIYF. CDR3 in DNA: TGCGCCAGCAGTCAATCAGTAGGCTCTGGAAACACCATATATTTT.

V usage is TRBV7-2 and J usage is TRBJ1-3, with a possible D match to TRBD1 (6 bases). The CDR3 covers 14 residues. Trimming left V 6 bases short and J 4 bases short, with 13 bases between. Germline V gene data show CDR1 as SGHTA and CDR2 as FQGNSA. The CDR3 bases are TGTGCCAGCAGTCTAGGACAGTTCGGAAACACCATATATTTT. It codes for CASSLGQFGNTIYF.

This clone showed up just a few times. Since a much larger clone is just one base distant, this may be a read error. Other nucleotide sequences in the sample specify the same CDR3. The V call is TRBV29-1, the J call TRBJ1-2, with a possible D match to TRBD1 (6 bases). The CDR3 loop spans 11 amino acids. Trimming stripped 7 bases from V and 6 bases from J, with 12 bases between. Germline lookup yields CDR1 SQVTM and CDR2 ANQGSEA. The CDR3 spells CSGEQGNGYTF. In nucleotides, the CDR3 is TGCAGCGGGGAACAGGGAAATGGCTACACCTTC. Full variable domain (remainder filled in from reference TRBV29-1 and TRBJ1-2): SAVISQKPSRDICQRGTSLTIQCQVDSQVTMMFWYRQQPGQSLTLIATANQGSEATYESGFVIDKFPISRPNLTFSTLTVSNMSPEDSSIYLCSGEQGNGYTFGSGTRLTVV.

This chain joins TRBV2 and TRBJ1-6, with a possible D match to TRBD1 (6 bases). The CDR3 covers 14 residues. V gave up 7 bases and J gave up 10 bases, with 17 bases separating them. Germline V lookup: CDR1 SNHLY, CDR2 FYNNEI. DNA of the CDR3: TGTGCCAGCACTCCAGGACAGAGTACCTCACCCCTCCACTTT. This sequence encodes CASTPGQSTSPLHF.

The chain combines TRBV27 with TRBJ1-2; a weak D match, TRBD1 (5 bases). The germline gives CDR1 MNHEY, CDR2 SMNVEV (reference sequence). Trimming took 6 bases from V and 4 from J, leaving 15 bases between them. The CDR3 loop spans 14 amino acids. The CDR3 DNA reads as TGTGCCAGCAGAGGGACCTTGGGCGGCTATGGCTACACCTTC. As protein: CASRGTLGGYGYTF.